The sequence of this TCR beta chain was determined in a study of T cell repertoires in cytomegalovirus infection. Study-level background: HLA-B-restricted CMV epitopes that are well studied, plus recently identified HLA-C-restricted ones, were used by the study. A matching HLA type, together with CMV infection, was signaled by public TCR beta signatures. Study results and limitations: Adding up the frequency of public TCR beta families identified people who carried CMV plus the relevant HLA.

A few counts support this clonotype. What it recognizes is unknown. The length of the CDR3 is 14 residues. Trimming pared 3 bases from V and 4 bases from J, leaving 11 bases between. Germline CDR1 and CDR2: SGHVS and FQNEAQ. Using its own MiXCR run on the reads, TCRdb lists one record per CDR3 protein. The sample lists some 270,000 distinct CDR3 sequences; less than 25% were seen once. Material: cultured PBMCs, obtained from culture after CMV antigen stimulation. This clonotype originated in a human donor in good health (CMV status not recorded). Some clones in this sample may be carry-over from other donors' samples. The chain combines TRBV7-8 with TRBJ2-3; tentative D call: TRBD1 (5 bases). Here the CDR3 DNA reads TGTGCCAGCAGCTTTGCACAAGGGGCAGATACGCAGTATTTT. Its protein product is CASSFAQGADTQYF.